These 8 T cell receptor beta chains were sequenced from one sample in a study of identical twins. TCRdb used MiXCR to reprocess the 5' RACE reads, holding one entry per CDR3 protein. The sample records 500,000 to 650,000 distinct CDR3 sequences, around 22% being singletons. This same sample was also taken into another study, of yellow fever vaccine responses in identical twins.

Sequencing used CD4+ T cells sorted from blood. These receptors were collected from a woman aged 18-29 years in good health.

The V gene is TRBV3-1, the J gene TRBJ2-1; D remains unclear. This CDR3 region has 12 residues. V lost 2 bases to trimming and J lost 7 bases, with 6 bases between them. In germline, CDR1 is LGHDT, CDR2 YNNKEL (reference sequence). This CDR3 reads CASSQNLNEQFF. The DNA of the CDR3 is TGTGCCAGCAGCCAAAACCTTAATGAGCAGTTCTTC.

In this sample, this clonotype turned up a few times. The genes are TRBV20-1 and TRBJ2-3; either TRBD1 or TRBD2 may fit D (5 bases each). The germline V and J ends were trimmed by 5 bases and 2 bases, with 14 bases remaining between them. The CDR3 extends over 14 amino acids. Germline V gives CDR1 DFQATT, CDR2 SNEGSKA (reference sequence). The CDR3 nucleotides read TGCAGTGCTCTGGGGACGGAGAACACAGATACGCAGTATTTT. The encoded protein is CSALGTENTDTQYF.

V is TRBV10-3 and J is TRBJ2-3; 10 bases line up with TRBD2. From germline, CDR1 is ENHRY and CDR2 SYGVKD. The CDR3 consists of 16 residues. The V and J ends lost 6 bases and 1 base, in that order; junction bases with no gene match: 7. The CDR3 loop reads CAIRQRGGLGTDTQYF. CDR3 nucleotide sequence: TGTGCCATCAGGCAGCGGGGGGGCCTTGGCACAGATACGCAGTATTTT.

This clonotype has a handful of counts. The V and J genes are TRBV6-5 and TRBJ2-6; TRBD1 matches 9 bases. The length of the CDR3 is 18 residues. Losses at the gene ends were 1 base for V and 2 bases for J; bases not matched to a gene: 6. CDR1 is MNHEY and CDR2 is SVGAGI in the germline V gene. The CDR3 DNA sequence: TGTGCCAGCAGTTACTATGGGACAGGGAGGGCTGGGGCCAACGTCCTGACTTTC. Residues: CASSYYGTGRAGANVLTF.

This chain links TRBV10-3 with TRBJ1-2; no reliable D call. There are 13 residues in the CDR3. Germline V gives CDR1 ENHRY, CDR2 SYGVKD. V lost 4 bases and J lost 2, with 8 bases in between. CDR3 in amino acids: CAISVPGNYGYTF. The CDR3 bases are TGTGCCATCAGTGTACCAGGCAACTATGGCTACACCTTC.

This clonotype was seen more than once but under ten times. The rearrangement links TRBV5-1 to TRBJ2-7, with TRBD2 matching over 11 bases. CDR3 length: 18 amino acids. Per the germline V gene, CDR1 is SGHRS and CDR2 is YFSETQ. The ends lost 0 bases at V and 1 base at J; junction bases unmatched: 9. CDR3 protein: CASSLAGASGRKSYEQYF. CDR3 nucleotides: TGCGCCAGCAGCTTGGCGGGGGCTAGCGGGAGGAAGTCCTACGAGCAGTACTTC. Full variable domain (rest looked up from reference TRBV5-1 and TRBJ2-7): KAGVTQTPRYLIKTRGQQVTLSCSPISGHRSVSWYQQTPGQGLQFLFEYFSETQRNKGNFPGRFSGRQFSNSRSEMNVSTLELGDSALYLCASSLAGASGRKSYEQYFGPGTRLTVT.

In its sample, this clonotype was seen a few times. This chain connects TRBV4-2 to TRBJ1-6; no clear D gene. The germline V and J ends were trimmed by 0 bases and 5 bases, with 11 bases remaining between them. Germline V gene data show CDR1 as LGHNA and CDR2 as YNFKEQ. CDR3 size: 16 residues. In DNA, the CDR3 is TGTGCCAGCAGCCAAGATCTCGGACGGAATAATTCACCCCTCCACTTT. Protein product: CASSQDLGRNNSPLHF.

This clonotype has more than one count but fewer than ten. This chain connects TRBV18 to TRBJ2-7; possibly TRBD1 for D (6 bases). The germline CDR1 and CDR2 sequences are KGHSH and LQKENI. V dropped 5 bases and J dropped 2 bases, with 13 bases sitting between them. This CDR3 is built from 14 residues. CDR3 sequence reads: CASSATTGAYEQYV. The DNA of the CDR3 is TGTGCCAGCTCAGCAACGACAGGAGCCTACGAGCAGTACGTC.